This T cell receptor (beta chain) comes out of a study of T cells in Graves' hyperthyroidism and ophthalmopathy. Study in general: Blood from the periphery was taken at initial diagnosis, before any treatment. Whole-study results and caveats: Ophthalmopathy was told apart from stable hyperthyroidism by a 13 V-J model.

Amplified TCR beta CDR3 regions derived from RNA transcripts. First-round RT-PCR targeting the TCR CDR3 was performed with the HTBI primer set. TCRdb re-analysed the multiplex PCR reads in MiXCR, keeping a single row per CDR3 protein. There are 500,000 to 650,000 distinct CDR3 sequences in the sample; about a sixth occur only once, and 17% lies in the top ten. Clinical symptoms, serum thyroxine and TRAb, thyroid ultrasound and orbital computed tomography together formed the diagnostic basis. PBMCs were derived from more than 8 ml fresh peripheral blood. With regard to this clonotype: The target antigen is unknown.

The origin of this receptor is a woman aged 18-35 years with Graves' ophthalmopathy. Sequencing was carried out using blood.

In DNA form, the CDR3 reads TGTGCCAGCAGTCCCCCAATGATTAACTATGGCTACACCTTC. It yields the protein CASSPPMINYGYTF. The chain combines TRBV6-2 or TRBV6-3 with TRBJ1-2; unclear D gene. The ends were cut back, 5 bases at V and 1 base at J, with 11 bases in the middle. CDR1 is MNHEY and CDR2 is SVGEGT in the germline V gene. This CDR3 contains 14 residues.